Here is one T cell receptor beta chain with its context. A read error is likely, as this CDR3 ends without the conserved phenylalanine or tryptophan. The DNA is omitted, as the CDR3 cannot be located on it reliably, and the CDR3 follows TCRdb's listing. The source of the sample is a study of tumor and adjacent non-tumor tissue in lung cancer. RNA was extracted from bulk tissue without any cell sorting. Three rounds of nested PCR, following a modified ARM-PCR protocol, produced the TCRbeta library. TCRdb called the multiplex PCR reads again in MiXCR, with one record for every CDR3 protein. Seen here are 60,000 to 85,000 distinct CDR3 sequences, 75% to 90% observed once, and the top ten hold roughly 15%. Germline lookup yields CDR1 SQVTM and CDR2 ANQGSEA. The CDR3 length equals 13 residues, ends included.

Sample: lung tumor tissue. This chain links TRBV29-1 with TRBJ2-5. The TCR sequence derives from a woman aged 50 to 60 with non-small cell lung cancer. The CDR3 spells CSVEQQRQEIQYI.